Sequencing of this T cell receptor beta chain was carried out in a study of cytomegalovirus exposure and HLA in healthy donors. Study background: A data release that came early held approximately 85 million unique TCRs from HLA-typed donors. General observations from the study: Looking again later, the authors saw that most CMV-associated TCR beta chains seemed HLA-restricted. Presence/absence analyses took donor sequencing depth as roughly uniform.

PCR was performed using 60 Vbeta and 13 Jbeta primers. Produced via immunoSEQ multiplex PCR; TCRdb's table is partial and in-frame only. The profile shows about 170,000 clones, almost 85% of them singletons. Details on this clone: The antigen is unknown.

This CDR3 is built from 14 residues. Germline CDR1 SGDLS, CDR2 YYNGEE. The ends were cut back, 3 bases at V and 1 base at J, with 10 bases in the middle. The gene calls are TRBV9 and TRBJ1-1; tentative D call: TRBD1 (6 bases). Sequencing was performed on PBMCs. The source is a girl between 10 and 17 years old in good health and CMV-seropositive. CDR3 sequence reads: CASSGLTGNTEAFF. The CDR3 region has the DNA TGTGCCAGCAGCGGCCTGACAGGGAACACTGAAGCTTTCTTT.